Each of the 28 T cell receptor beta chains below was sequenced from the same sample in a study of shared clonotypes between healthy human individuals. Sequencing was performed with immunoSEQ multiplex PCR; in TCRdb, only in-frame clones are kept and a portion is missing. The table records about 2.4 million clones, 93% of them present only once. Sample: naive CD4+ T cells from PBMCs. The subset was: CD45RA+ positively selected. These receptors were taken from a man between 18 and 29 years old in good health. Some clones in this sample may be carry-over from other donors' samples.

The chain joins TRBV6-5 to TRBJ1-2, with D possibly matching TRBD1 (5 bases). Germline CDR1 is MNHEY and CDR2 is SVGAGI. With 6 bases removed from V and 4 bases from J, the gap between germline ends came to 9 bases. The CDR3 consists of 12 residues. The CDR3 nucleotides read TGTGCCAGCAGGCAGGGAAGCTATGGCTACACCTTC. Translated, it gives CASRQGSYGYTF.

The chain uses TRBV7-7 and TRBJ2-5; perhaps TRBD2 as D (5 bases). The CDR3 loop spans 13 amino acids. Germline CDR1 and CDR2: SSHAT and FNYEAQ (reference sequence). The germline V and J ends were trimmed by 1 base and 5 bases, with 8 bases remaining between them. For the CDR3, the DNA is TGTGCCAGCAGCTTAGTCGGGATGGAGACCCAGTACTTC. This codes for CASSLVGMETQYF.

V gene TRBV5-1 combines with J gene TRBJ2-5, with D possibly matching TRBD2 (5 bases). Matching the DNA end better, TRBJ2-7 makes the J call doubtful. Germline loops: CDR1 SGHRS, CDR2 YFSETQ. The CDR3 sequence is 14 residues long. The CDR3 sequence: CASSADPRSDEQYF. The CDR3 nucleotides are TGCGCCAGCAGCGCGGACCCACGTAGCGACGAGCAGTACTTC.

The chain joins TRBV29-1 to TRBJ1-2; TRBD1 aligns across 7 bases. V lost 5 bases and J lost 6; bases outside the gene matches: 18. The CDR3 has 16 amino acids. Germline loops: CDR1 SQVTM, CDR2 ANQGSEA. The CDR3 DNA is TGCAGCGTTTCGGGCGTGGCAGGGGGGCCAGTAGATGGCTACACCTTC. Protein sequence: CSVSGVAGGPVDGYTF.

This sequence joins TRBV15 and TRBJ2-1, with TRBD2 matching 14 bases. The V and J ends lost 9 bases and 0 bases, in that order; junction bases with no gene match: 13. The CDR3 contains 19 residues. CDR1 and CDR2 from the germline V gene are LNHNV and YYDKDF (reference sequence). The CDR3 here is CATPYGLAGGPSSYNEQFF. In DNA, the CDR3 is TGTGCCACGCCATATGGACTAGCGGGAGGCCCCAGCTCCTACAATGAGCAGTTCTTC.

Of note for this clone: Different DNA sequences within this sample yield the same CDR3. The V gene is TRBV6-1, the J gene TRBJ1-2; the D gene is possibly TRBD1 (6 bases). This CDR3 contains 14 residues. V gave up 2 bases and J gave up 3 bases, with 10 bases separating them. The germline V gene encodes CDR1 MNHNS and CDR2 SASEGT. The CDR3 nucleotides read TGTGCCAGCAGTGAATTGGGGGCGGACTATGGCTACACCTTC. This gives the protein CASSELGADYGYTF.

The count of this clone is one. The chain is built from TRBV2 and TRBJ2-7, with 9 bases matching TRBD1. Trimming took 2 bases from V and 5 from J; bases not matched to a gene: 7. Germline V CDR1 and CDR2: SNHLY, FYNNEI. The CDR3 is 15 residues long. The CDR3 loop reads CASSERRDRAHEQYF. CDR3 sequence (DNA): TGTGCCAGCAGTGAAAGGCGGGACAGGGCCCACGAGCAGTACTTC.

This chain uses TRBV29-1 with TRBJ2-5; D may match TRBD1 or TRBD2 (5 bases each). The germline V and J ends were trimmed by 4 bases and 5 bases, with 11 bases remaining between them. The CDR3 covers 12 residues. Germline V gene lookup returns CDR1 SQVTM and CDR2 ANQGSEA. The CDR3 region is CSVGGLSETQYF. In DNA form, the CDR3 reads TGCAGCGTTGGGGGGTTGTCTGAGACCCAGTACTTC.

This clone showed up just once. V and J are TRBV5-4 and TRBJ2-3; 7 bases map to TRBD2. The CDR3 consists of 16 residues. Germline loops: CDR1 SGHNT, CDR2 YYREEE (reference sequence). V was clipped by 2 bases and J by 1 base; unmatched bases: 7. The CDR3 protein is CASSLTAGAGTDTQYF. The CDR3 bases are TGTGCCAGCAGCTTAACTGCGGGAGCGGGCACAGATACGCAGTATTTT.

This clone occurred a few times. The V and J genes are TRBV7-9 and TRBJ1-1; a possible D gene is TRBD1 (5 bases). Trimming took off 1 base at V and 12 bases at J, with 12 bases between the two ends. CDR1 is SEHNR and CDR2 is FQNEAQ in the germline V gene (reference sequence). The CDR3 contains 12 residues. This CDR3 reads CASSLEGGDTFF. The CDR3 DNA reads TGTGCCAGCAGCTTAGAGGGAGGGGATACTTTCTTT.

To note about this clone: Other DNA sequences in this specimen translate into the identical CDR3. This chain links TRBV7-2 with TRBJ1-1; D might be TRBD1 (6 bases). Germline lookup yields CDR1 SGHTA and CDR2 FQGNSA. V was clipped by 1 base and J by 4 bases, with 10 bases between them. The CDR3 runs 14 residues. This CDR3 is CASSLVGGGTEAFF. The CDR3 DNA reads TGTGCCAGCAGCTTAGTTGGGGGCGGCACTGAAGCTTTCTTT.

In regard to this clone: This same CDR3 is encoded by further DNA sequences in the sample. V and J are TRBV5-1 and TRBJ1-2; D remains unclear. V was pared by 0 bases and J by 4 bases, with 7 bases between. Per the germline V gene, CDR1 is SGHRS and CDR2 is YFSETQ. The CDR3 spans 13 residues. The DNA for the CDR3 is TGCGCCAGCAGCTTGGAGGGTTCCTATGGCTACACCTTC. As protein: CASSLEGSYGYTF.

This rearrangement joins TRBV5-1 to TRBJ2-4, with D tentatively TRBD1 or TRBD2 (5 bases each). V dropped 3 bases and J dropped 4 bases, with 8 bases sitting between them. CDR3 length: 13 residues. The V gene's germline CDR1 is SGHRS and CDR2 YFSETQ. The CDR3 DNA follows: TGCGCCAGCAGCTCTGAGGGGAAAAACATTCAGTACTTC. Translating it yields CASSSEGKNIQYF. The full variable domain, rest sourced from reference TRBV5-1 and TRBJ2-4, is KAGVTQTPRYLIKTRGQQVTLSCSPISGHRSVSWYQQTPGQGLQFLFEYFSETQRNKGNFPGRFSGRQFSNSRSEMNVSTLELGDSALYLCASSSEGKNIQYFGAGTRLSVL.

The chain combines TRBV9 with TRBJ1-2; 8 bases are a match to TRBD1. The V and J ends lost 4 bases and 1 base, in that order; junction bases with no gene match: 6. The length of the CDR3 is 15 residues. Looked up from germline, CDR1 is SGDLS and CDR2 is YYNGEE. CDR3 residues: CASSPGTGLNYGYTF. CDR3 bases: TGTGCCAGCAGCCCCGGGACAGGTCTTAACTATGGCTACACCTTC.

Of note for this clone: Other DNA sequences in the sample encode the same CDR3. This chain joins TRBV28 and TRBJ2-1, with 13 bases lining up with TRBD2. CDR3 length: 15 amino acids. CDR1 and CDR2 (germline): MDHEN, SYDVKM. J lost 4 bases, V lost 6 bases, and 3 bases had no gene match. For the CDR3, the DNA is TGTGCCAGCAGCCGGACTAGCGGGAGATACAATGAGCAGTTCTTC. It codes for CASSRTSGRYNEQFF.

This clone is a singleton in its sample. The chain links TRBV18 to TRBJ2-1, with 7 bases aligning to TRBD1. Trimming at V came to 1 base and at J to 2 bases, leaving 5 bases not matched to a gene. Per germline, CDR1 KGHSH and CDR2 LQKENI. This CDR3 has 16 amino acids. For the CDR3, the DNA is TGTGCCAGCTCACCACGACAGGGTGGCCCCTACAATGAGCAGTTCTTC. Its protein product is CASSPRQGGPYNEQFF.

The chain couples TRBV7-3 to TRBJ2-1; 13 positions agree with TRBD2. The V segment lost 4 bases and the J segment 9 bases; nucleotides outside the gene matches: 24. The length of the CDR3 is 21 residues. The germline V gene encodes CDR1 SGHTA and CDR2 FQGTGA. CDR3: CASSSRMGDRSTSGRAGEQFF. The CDR3 DNA reads TGTGCCAGCAGCTCCAGGATGGGGGACAGGAGCACTAGCGGGAGGGCCGGTGAGCAGTTCTTC.

The CDR3 sequence: CASNNFVGRGSDTQYF. The CDR3 DNA reads TGTGCCAGCAATAATTTCGTCGGGAGAGGGTCAGATACGCAGTATTTT. The rearrangement uses TRBV2 and TRBJ2-3; a possible D gene is TRBD2 (6 bases). With 7 bases removed from V and 4 bases from J, the gap between germline ends came to 21 bases. The germline CDR1 and CDR2 sequences are SNHLY and FYNNEI. The CDR3 is 16 amino acids.

The rearrangement links TRBV5-1 to TRBJ2-7, with TRBD2 matching 9 bases. V was clipped by 0 bases and J by 4 bases; unmatched bases: 5. Germline-derived CDR1 and CDR2 are SGHRS and YFSETQ. This CDR3 contains 15 residues. The CDR3: CASSLAGGRAYEQYF. The CDR3 DNA reads as TGCGCCAGCAGCTTGGCCGGCGGGAGGGCATACGAGCAGTACTTC.

This clone appeared a single time. The chain carries TRBV7-8 and TRBJ2-7, with 12 nucleotides matching TRBD2. The V and J ends lost 2 bases and 4 bases, in that order; junction bases with no gene match: 6. CDR3 size: 16 residues. Germline CDR1 reads SGHVS; CDR2 reads FQNEAQ. CDR3 sequence reads: CASSLNAGLAGYEQYF. CDR3 bases: TGTGCCAGCAGCTTAAATGCGGGACTAGCGGGTTACGAGCAGTACTTC.

The chain has TRBV5-3 and TRBJ1-3; no definite D call. TRBV5-3 qualifies as an ORF whose function is uncertain. CDR3 length: 15 amino acids. V was pared by 4 bases and J by 0 bases, with 11 bases between. CDR3: CARSHLRDSGNTIYF. The DNA of the CDR3 is TGTGCCAGAAGCCACCTTAGGGACTCTGGAAACACCATATATTTT.

The chain has TRBV9 and TRBJ2-1; 8 bases fit TRBD1. Germline V lookup: CDR1 SGDLS, CDR2 YYNGEE. V lost 3 bases, J lost 2 bases, and 4 bases stayed unmatched. The CDR3 has 15 amino acids. DNA for the CDR3: TGTGCCAGCAGCGCACAGGGGGATACCTACAATGAGCAGTTCTTC. Amino acid sequence: CASSAQGDTYNEQFF. Using reference TRBV9 and TRBJ2-1 for the parts outside the CDR3, the full variable domain is DSGVTQTPKHLITATGQRVTLRCSPRSGDLSVYWYQQSLDQGLQFLIQYYNGEERAKGNILERFSAQQFPDLHSELNLSSLELGDSALYFCASSAQGDTYNEQFFGPGTRLTVL.

The V call is TRBV30, the J call TRBJ2-7; 9 bases line up with TRBD2. CDR3 size: 14 residues. The ends lost 3 bases at V and 2 bases at J; junction bases unmatched: 5. Germline V gene lookup returns CDR1 GTSNPN and CDR2 SVGIG (reference sequence). CDR3 DNA sequence: TGTGCCTGGAGGAAGGGACTAGCTGCCTACGAGCAGTACTTC. This codes for CAWRKGLAAYEQYF.

This chain links TRBV10-3 with TRBJ2-7, with 9 bases lining up with TRBD1. The germline gives CDR1 ENHRY, CDR2 SYGVKD. This CDR3 contains 16 residues. Trimming took 6 bases from V and 5 from J; bases not matched to a gene: 14. Written as DNA, the CDR3 is TGTGCCATCAGCCGAGCCCCCCCCGGGACAGGGAACGAGCAGTACTTC. Protein sequence: CAISRAPPGTGNEQYF.

The chain combines TRBV7-3 with TRBJ2-3; possible D gene TRBD2, 6 bases. Trimming took off 5 bases at V and 8 bases at J, with 17 bases between the two ends. The CDR3 loop spans 14 amino acids. The germline CDR1 and CDR2 sequences are SGHTA and FQGTGA. CDR3 nucleotides: TGTGCCAGCAGCCAAGACAGCGTTAGCGGTACGCAGTATTTT. Its translation: CASSQDSVSGTQYF.

The chain recombines TRBV29-1 with TRBJ2-5, with 11 nucleotides matching TRBD2. CDR1 is SQVTM, CDR2 ANQGSEA, per germline. The CDR3 consists of 12 residues. J gave up 5 bases and V 7 bases, and 3 bases lay outside the gene matches. The CDR3 DNA reads TGCAGCGCCACTAGCGGGAGTGAGACCCAGTACTTC. Translating gives CSATSGSETQYF.

This chain joins TRBV4-2 and TRBJ1-2; D not certain. This CDR3 comprises 15 residues. CDR1 LGHNA and CDR2 YNFKEQ come from the germline V gene. V was pared by 0 bases and J by 1 base, with 9 bases between. In nucleotides, the CDR3 is TGTGCCAGCAGCCAAGATCGAGTGGGTAACTATGGCTACACCTTC. Translated, it gives CASSQDRVGNYGYTF.

For this clone: Distinct nucleotide sequences in the sample also encode this CDR3. The chain recombines TRBV6-6 with TRBJ2-7; 7 bases fit TRBD1. Germline V gene lookup returns CDR1 MNHNY and CDR2 SVGAGI (reference sequence). The CDR3 covers 13 residues. V was clipped by 4 bases and J by 1 base; unmatched bases: 1. The DNA for the CDR3 is TGTGCCAGCAGTTCGGGACAGTCCTACGAGCAGTACTTC. This gives the protein CASSSGQSYEQYF.